The 6 T cell receptor beta chains presented below share a single source sample, sequenced in a study of T cells in Graves' hyperthyroidism and ophthalmopathy. What was amplified from RNA transcripts were TCR beta CDR3 regions. HTBI primers drove first-round RT-PCR of the TCR CDR3. TCRdb re-called the multiplex PCR reads with MiXCR, one entry per CDR3 protein. The sample yields about 600,000 distinct CDR3 sequences, 13% to 15% seen once. Sequencing input: blood. The receptors were sampled from a woman in her late teens or twenties with Graves' ophthalmopathy.

At least ten counts were recorded for this clonotype. The chain combines TRBV6-1 with TRBJ2-1; 10 bases are shared with TRBD2. CDR3 length: 16 amino acids. The V and J ends lost 7 bases and 8 bases, in that order; junction bases with no gene match: 14. CDR1 MNHNS and CDR2 SASEGT come from the germline V gene. The chain's CDR3 is CASTSLAGAQIDEQFF. CDR3 DNA: TGTGCCAGCACCTCCCTAGCGGGAGCCCAAATAGATGAGCAGTTCTTC.

This clonotype appeared once. The rearrangement joins TRBV6-2 or TRBV6-3 to TRBJ2-7; 8 nucleotides agree with TRBD1. The CDR3 contains 14 residues. Trimming took 4 bases from V and 6 from J; bases not matched to a gene: 8. Germline CDR1 reads MNHEY; CDR2 reads SVGEGT. The CDR3, as DNA: TGTGCCAGCAGTTCCGGGACAGGCCTCGCCGAGCAGTACTTC. Amino acids: CASSSGTGLAEQYF.

This clonotype has at least ten counts. The V gene is TRBV20-1, the J gene TRBJ2-1, with 12 bases matching TRBD2. Germline V gene data show CDR1 as DFQATT and CDR2 as SNEGSKA (reference sequence). The J segment lost 7 bases and the V segment lost 6 bases, leaving 4 bases of the junction unmatched. This CDR3 is 13 amino acids long. The CDR3 region has the DNA TGCAGTGCCCGGACTAGCGGGAAGAATGAGCAGTTCTTC. Amino acids: CSARTSGKNEQFF.

This clonotype came up many times. The junction does not match germline at one end; this may be a read error. The chain has TRBV29-1 and TRBJ2-1; the match to TRBD2 covers 9 bases. Germline V gene sequence: CDR1 SQVTM, CDR2 ANQGSEA. This CDR3 contains 14 residues. The chain's CDR3 is CSLERGSGSDEQFF. The CDR3 DNA is TGCAGCCTTGAGCGTGGTAGCGGGAGTGATGAGCAGTTCTTC.

The chain couples TRBV5-6 to TRBJ1-6, with D perhaps matching TRBD1 (6 bases). V was shortened by 2 bases and J by 7 bases, with 13 bases between the two germline ends. The CDR3 length is 15 residues. The germline gives CDR1 SGHDT, CDR2 YYEEEE. The CDR3 DNA follows: TGTGCCAGCAGCTTATTCTGGGGGCAGAATTCACCCCTCCACTTT. It encodes CASSLFWGQNSPLHF.

This clonotype was counted between two and nine times. The J gene is TRBJ2-5, the V gene TRBV3-1; the D is unclear. With 4 bases removed from V and 3 bases from J, the gap between germline ends came to 12 bases. Germline V gives CDR1 LGHDT, CDR2 YNNKEL (reference sequence). This CDR3 contains 14 residues. The CDR3 region is CASSPPVAKETQYF. The CDR3 DNA reads as TGTGCCAGCAGCCCCCCTGTGGCGAAAGAGACCCAGTACTTC.